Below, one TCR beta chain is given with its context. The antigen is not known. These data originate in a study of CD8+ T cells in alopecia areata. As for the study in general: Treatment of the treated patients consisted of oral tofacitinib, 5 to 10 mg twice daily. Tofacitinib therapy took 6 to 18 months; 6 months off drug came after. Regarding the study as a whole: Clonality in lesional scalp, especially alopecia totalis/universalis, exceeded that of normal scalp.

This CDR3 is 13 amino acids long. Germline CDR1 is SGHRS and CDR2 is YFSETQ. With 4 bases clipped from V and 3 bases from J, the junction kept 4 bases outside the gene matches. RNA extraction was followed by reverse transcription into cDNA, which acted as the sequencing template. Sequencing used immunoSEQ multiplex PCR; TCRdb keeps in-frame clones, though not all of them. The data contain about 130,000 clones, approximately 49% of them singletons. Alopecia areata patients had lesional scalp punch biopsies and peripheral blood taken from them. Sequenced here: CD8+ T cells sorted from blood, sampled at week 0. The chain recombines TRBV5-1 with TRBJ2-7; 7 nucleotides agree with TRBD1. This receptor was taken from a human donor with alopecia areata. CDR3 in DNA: TGCGCCAGCAGCCAAGGACAGGTCTACGAGCAGTACTTC. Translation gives CASSQGQVYEQYF.